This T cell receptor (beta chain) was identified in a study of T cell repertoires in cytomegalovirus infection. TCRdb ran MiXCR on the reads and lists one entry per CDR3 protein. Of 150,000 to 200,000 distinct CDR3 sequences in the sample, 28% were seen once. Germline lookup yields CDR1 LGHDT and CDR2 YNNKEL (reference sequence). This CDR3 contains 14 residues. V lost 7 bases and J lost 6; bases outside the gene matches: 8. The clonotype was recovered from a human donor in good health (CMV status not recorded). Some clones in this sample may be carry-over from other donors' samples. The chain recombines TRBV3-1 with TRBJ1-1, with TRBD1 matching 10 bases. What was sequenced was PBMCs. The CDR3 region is CASTSDRGFAEAFF. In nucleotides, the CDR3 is TGTGCCAGCACCTCGGACAGGGGGTTTGCTGAAGCTTTCTTT.